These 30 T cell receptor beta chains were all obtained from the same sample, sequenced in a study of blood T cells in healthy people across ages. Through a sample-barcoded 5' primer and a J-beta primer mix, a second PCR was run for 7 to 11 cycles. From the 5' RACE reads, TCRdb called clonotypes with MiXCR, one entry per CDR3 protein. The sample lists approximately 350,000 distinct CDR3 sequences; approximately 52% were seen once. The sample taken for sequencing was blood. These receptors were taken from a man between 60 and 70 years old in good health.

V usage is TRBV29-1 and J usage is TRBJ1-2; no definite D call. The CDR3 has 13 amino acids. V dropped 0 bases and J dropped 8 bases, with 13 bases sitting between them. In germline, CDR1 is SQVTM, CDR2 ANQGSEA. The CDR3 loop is CSVEERTVGGYTF. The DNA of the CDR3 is TGCAGCGTTGAAGAGAGGACGGTGGGGGGCTACACCTTC.

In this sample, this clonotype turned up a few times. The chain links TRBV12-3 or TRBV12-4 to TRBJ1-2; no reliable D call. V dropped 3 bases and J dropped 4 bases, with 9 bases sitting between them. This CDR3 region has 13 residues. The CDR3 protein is CASSLYRAYGYTF. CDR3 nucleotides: TGTGCCAGCAGTTTGTATAGGGCCTATGGCTACACCTTC.

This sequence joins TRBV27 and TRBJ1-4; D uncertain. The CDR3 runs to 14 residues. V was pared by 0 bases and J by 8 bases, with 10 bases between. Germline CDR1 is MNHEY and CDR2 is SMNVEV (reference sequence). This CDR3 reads CASSLSGNWEKLFF. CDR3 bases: TGTGCCAGCAGTTTATCAGGGAACTGGGAAAAACTGTTTTTT.

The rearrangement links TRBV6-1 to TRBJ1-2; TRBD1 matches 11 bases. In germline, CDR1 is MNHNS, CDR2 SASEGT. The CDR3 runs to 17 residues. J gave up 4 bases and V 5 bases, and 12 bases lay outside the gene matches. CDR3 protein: CASSQPGQGANSYGYTF. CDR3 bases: TGTGCCAGCAGTCAGCCAGGACAGGGGGCGAATAGCTATGGCTACACCTTC.

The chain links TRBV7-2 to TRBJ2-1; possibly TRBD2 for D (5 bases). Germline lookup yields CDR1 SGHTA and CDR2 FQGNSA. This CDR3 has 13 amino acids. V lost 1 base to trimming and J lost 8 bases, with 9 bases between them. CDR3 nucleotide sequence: TGTGCCAGCAGCTTAGTGAGGGTCGATGAGCAGTTCTTC. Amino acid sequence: CASSLVRVDEQFF.

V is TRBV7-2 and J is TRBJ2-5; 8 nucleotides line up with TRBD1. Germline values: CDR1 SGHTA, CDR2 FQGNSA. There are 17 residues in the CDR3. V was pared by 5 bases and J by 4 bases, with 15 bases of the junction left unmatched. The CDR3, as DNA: TGTGCCAGCAGCGGGAGACAGGGGCTCGCGGGGCGAGAGACCCAGTACTTC. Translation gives CASSGRQGLAGRETQYF.

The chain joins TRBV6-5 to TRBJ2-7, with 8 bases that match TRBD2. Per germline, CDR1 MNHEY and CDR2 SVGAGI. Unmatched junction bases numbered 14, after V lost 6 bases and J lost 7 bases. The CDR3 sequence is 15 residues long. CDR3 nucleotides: TGTGCCAGCAGCTCCGCCTCCGGGACTAGATCGGAGCAGTACTTC. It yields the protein CASSSASGTRSEQYF.

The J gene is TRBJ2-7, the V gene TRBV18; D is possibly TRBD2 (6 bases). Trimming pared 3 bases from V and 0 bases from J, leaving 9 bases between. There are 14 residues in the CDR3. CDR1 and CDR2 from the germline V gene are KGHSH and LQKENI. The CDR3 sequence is CASSPPSVSYEQYF. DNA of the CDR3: TGTGCCAGCTCACCCCCTAGCGTCTCCTACGAGCAGTACTTC.

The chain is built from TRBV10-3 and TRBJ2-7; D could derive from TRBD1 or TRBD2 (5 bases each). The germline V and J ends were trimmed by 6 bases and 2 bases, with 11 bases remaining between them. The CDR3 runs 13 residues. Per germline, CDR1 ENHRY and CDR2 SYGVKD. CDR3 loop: CAIRRGETYEQYF. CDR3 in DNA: TGTGCCATCAGGAGAGGGGAGACCTACGAGCAGTACTTC.

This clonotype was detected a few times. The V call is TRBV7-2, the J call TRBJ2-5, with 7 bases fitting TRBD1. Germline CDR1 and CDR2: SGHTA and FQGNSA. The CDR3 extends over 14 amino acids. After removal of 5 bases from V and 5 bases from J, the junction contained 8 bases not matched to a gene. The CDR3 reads CASSPGQLRETQYF. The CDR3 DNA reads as TGTGCCAGCAGCCCGGGACAGCTGCGGGAGACCCAGTACTTC.

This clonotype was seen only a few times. The DNA for the CDR3 is TGTGCCAGCAGCCTAACCGGGACAGGGGGTTACAATGAGCAGTTCTTC. Protein sequence: CASSLTGTGGYNEQFF. This chain connects TRBV9 to TRBJ2-1; 11 nucleotides align to TRBD1. The CDR3 extends over 16 amino acids. Germline-derived CDR1 and CDR2 are SGDLS and YYNGEE. Germline trimming cut 4 bases from V and 4 bases from J; bases unmatched to any gene: 7. Variable domain in full (rest from reference TRBV9 and TRBJ2-1): DSGVTQTPKHLITATGQRVTLRCSPRSGDLSVYWYQQSLDQGLQFLIQYYNGEERAKGNILERFSAQQFPDLHSELNLSSLELGDSALYFCASSLTGTGGYNEQFFGPGTRLTVL.

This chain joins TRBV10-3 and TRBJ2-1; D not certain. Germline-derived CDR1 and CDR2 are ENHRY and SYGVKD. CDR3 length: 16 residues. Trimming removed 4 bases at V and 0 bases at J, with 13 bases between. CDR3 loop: CAISGRNSDSYNEQFF. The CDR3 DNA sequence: TGTGCCATCAGTGGACGGAATTCCGACTCCTACAATGAGCAGTTCTTC.

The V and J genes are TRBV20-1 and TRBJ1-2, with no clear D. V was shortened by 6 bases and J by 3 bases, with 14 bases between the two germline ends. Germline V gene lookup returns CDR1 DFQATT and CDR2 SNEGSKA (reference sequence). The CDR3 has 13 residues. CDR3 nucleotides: TGCAGTGCGCAATCTCCGGGCGACTATGGCTACACCTTC. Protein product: CSAQSPGDYGYTF.

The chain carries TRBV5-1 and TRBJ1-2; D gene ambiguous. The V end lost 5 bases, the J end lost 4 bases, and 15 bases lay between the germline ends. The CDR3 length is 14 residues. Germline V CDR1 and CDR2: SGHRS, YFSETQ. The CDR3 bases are TGCGCCAGCAGATGGCAGGAGGATAGCTATGGCTACACCTTC. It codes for CASRWQEDSYGYTF.

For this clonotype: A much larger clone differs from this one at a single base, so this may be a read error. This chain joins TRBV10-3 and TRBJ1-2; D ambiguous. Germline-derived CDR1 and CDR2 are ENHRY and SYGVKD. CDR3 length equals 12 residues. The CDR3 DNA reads TGTGCCATCAGTGCGGGAAACTGTGGCTACACCTTC. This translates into CAISAGNCGYTF.

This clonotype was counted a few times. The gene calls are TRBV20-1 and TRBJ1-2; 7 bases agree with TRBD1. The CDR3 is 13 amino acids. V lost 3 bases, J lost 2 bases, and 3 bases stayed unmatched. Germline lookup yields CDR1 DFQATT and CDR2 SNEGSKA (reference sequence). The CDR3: CSASVQGNYGYTF. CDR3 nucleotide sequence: TGCAGTGCTAGTGTACAGGGGAACTATGGCTACACCTTC.

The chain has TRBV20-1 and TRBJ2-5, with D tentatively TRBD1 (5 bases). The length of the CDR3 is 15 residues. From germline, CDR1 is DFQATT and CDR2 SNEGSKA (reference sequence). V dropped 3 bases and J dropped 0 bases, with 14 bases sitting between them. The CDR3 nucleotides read TGCAGTGCTAGTGGAGCGACAGAATACCAAGAGACCCAGTACTTC. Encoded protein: CSASGATEYQETQYF.

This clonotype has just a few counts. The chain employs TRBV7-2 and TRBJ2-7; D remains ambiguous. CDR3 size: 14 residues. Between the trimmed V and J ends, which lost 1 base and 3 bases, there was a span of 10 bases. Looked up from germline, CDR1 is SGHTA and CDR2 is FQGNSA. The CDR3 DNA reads TGTGCCAGCAGCTTAGAGACTGGGGTCTACGAGCAGTACTTC. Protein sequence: CASSLETGVYEQYF.

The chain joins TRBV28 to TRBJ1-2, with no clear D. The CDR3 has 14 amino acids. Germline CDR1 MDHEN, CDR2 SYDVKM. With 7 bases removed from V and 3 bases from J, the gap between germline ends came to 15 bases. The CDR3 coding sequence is TGTGCCAGCACCCTGCTTGGGTGGGACTATGGCTACACCTTC. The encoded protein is CASTLLGWDYGYTF.

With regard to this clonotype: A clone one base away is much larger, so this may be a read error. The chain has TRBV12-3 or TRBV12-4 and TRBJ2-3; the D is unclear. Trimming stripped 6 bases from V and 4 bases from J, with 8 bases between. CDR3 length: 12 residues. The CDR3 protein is CASRPFADTQYF. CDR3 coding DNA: TGTGCCAGCAGACCCTTCGCAGATACGCAGTATTTT.

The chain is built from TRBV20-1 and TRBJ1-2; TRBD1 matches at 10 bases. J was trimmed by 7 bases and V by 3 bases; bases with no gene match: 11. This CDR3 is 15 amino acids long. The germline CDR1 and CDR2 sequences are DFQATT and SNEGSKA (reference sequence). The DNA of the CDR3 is TGCAGTGCTAGGCCCGGGACAGGGGTTTGGTTTGGCTACACCTTC. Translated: CSARPGTGVWFGYTF.

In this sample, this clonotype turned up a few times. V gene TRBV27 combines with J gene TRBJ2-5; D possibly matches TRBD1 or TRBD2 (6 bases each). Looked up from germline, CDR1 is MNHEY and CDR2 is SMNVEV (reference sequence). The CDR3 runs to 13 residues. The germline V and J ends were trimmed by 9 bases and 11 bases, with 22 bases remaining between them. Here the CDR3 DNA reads TGTGCCAGTAAAGGGACACAAGGCGGGGAGCAGTACTTC. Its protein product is CASKGTQGGEQYF.

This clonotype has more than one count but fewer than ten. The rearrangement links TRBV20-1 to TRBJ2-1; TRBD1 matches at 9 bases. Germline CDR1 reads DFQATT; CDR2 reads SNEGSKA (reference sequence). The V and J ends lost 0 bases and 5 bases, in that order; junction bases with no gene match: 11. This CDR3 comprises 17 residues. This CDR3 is CSARDQQGALANNEQFF. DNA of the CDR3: TGCAGTGCTAGAGACCAACAGGGGGCCCTAGCTAACAATGAGCAGTTCTTC.

The CDR3 sequence: CASSSHLNIQYF. The CDR3 DNA reads as TGTGCCAGCAGTTCCCACCTAAACATTCAGTACTTC. The rearrangement links TRBV6-5 to TRBJ2-4; D gene uncertain. The CDR3 is 12 amino acids. Looked up from germline, CDR1 is MNHEY and CDR2 is SVGAGI. Trimming took off 4 bases at V and 6 bases at J, with 7 bases between the two ends.

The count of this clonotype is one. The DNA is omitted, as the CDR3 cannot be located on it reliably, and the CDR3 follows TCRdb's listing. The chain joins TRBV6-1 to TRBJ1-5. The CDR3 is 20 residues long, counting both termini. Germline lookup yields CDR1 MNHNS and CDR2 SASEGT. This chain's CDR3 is CASSRRNEQYFGPGNQPQHF.

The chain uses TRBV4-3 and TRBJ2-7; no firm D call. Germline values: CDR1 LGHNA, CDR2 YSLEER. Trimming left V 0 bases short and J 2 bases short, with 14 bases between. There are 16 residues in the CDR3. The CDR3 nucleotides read TGCGCCAGCAGCCAAGATATCGTTGACGGAGCCTACGAGCAGTACTTC. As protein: CASSQDIVDGAYEQYF.

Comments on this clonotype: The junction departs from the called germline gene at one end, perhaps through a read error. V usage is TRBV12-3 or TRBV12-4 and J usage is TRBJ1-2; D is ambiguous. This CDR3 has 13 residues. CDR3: CACSHRRLGGYTF. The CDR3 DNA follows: TGTGCCTGCAGTCATCGACGGCTGGGTGGCTACACCTTC.

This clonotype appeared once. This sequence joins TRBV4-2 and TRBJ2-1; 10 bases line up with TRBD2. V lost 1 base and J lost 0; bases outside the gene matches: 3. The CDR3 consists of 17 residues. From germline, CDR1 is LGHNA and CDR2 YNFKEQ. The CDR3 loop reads CASSQGTSGLSYNEQFF. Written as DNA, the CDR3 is TGTGCCAGCAGCCAAGGGACTAGCGGACTCTCCTACAATGAGCAGTTCTTC.

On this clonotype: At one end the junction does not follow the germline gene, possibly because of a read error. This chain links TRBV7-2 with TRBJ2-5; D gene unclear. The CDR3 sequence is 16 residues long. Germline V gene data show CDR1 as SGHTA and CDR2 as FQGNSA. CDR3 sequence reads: CAGSLSVGSLQETQYF. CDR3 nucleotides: TGTGCCGGCAGCTTAAGTGTCGGTAGTCTTCAAGAGACCCAGTACTTC. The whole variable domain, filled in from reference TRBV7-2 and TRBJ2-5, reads GAGVSQSPSNKVTEKGKDVELRCDPISGHTALYWYRQSLGQGLEFLIYFQGNSAPDKSGLPSDRFSAERTGGSVSTLTIQRTQQEDSAVYLCAGSLSVGSLQETQYFGPGTRLLVL.

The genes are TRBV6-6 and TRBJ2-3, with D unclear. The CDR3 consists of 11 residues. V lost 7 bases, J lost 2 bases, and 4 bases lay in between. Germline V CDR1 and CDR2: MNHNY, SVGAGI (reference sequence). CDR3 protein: CASIDTDTQYF. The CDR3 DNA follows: TGTGCCAGCATCGACACAGATACGCAGTATTTT.